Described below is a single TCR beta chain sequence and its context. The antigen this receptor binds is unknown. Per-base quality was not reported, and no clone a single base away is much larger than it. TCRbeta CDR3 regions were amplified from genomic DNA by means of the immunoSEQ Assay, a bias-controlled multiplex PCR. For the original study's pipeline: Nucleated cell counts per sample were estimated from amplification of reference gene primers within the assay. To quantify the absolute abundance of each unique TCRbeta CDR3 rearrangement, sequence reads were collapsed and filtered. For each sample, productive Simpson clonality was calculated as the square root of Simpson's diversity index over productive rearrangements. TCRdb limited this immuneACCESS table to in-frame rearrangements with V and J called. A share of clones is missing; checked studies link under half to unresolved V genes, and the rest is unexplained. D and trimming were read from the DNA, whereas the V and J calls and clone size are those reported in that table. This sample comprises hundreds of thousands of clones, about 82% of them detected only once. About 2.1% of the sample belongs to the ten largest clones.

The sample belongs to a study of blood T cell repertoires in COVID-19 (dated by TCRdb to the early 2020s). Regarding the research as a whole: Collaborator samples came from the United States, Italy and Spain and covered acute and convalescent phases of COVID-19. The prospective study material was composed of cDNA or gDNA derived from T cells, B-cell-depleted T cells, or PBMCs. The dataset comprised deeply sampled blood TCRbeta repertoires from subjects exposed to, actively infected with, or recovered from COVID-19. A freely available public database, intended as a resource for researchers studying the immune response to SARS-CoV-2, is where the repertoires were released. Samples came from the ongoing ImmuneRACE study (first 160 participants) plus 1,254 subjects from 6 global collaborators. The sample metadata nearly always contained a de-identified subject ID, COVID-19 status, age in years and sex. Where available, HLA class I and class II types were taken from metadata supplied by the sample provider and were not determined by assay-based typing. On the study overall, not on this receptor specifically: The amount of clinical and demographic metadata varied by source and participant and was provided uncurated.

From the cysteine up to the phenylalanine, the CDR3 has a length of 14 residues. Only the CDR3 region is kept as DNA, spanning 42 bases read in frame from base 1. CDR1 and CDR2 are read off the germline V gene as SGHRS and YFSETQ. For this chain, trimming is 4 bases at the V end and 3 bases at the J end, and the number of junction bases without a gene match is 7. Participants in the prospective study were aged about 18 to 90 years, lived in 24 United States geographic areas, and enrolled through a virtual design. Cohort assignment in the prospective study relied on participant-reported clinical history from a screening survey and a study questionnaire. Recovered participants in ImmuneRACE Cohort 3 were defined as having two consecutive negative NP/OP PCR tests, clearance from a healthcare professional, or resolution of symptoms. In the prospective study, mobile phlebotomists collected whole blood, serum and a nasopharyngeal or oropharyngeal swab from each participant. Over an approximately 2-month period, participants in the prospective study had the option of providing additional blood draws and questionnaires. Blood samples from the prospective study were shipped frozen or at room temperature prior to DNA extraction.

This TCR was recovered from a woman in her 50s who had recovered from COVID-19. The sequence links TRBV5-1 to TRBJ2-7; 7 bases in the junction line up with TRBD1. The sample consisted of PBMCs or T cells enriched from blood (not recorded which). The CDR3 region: CASSPRTGDYEQYF. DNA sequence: TGCGCCAGCAGCCCAAGAACAGGGGACTACGAGCAGTACTTC.